This T cell receptor beta chain is from a study of blood T cell repertoires in COVID-19. This CDR3 region has 13 residues. Trimming cost V 6 bases and J 5 bases; bases outside gene matches: 4. Per the germline V gene, CDR1 is SGHTA and CDR2 is FQGNSA. Only in-frame clones appear in the TCRdb table, and some are missing; sequencing was by immunoSEQ multiplex PCR. The sample has roughly 260,000 clones, around nine tenths seen once. Donors of Cohort 3 who recovered were those that had two negative PCRs, clearance, or symptom resolution. This sequence was found in a woman between 18 and 29 years old who had recovered from COVID-19. The chain recombines TRBV7-2 with TRBJ1-2, with TRBD1 matching over 9 bases. Material for sequencing was PBMCs or T cells enriched from blood (not recorded which). The CDR3 region has the DNA TGTGCCAGCAGACCTGGACAGGGGTATGGCTACACCTTC. It translates to CASRPGQGYGYTF. Variable domain in full (rest from reference TRBV7-2 and TRBJ1-2): GAGVSQSPSNKVTEKGKDVELRCDPISGHTALYWYRQSLGQGLEFLIYFQGNSAPDKSGLPSDRFSAERTGGSVSTLTIQRTQQEDSAVYLCASRPGQGYGYTFGSGTRLTVV.